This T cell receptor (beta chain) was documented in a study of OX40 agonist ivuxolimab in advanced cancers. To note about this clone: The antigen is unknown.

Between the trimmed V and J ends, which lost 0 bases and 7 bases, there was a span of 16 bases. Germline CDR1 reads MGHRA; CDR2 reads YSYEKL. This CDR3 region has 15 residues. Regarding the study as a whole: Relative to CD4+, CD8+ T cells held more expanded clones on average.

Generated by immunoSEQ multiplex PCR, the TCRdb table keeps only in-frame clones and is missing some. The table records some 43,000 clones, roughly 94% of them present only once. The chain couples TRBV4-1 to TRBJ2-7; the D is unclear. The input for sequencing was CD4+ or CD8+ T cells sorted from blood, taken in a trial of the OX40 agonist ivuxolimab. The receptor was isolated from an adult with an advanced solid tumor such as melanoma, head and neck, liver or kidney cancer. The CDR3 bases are TGCGCCAGCAGCCAAGATCGGAGTAGGTTGTGGGAGCAGTACTTC. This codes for CASSQDRSRLWEQYF.